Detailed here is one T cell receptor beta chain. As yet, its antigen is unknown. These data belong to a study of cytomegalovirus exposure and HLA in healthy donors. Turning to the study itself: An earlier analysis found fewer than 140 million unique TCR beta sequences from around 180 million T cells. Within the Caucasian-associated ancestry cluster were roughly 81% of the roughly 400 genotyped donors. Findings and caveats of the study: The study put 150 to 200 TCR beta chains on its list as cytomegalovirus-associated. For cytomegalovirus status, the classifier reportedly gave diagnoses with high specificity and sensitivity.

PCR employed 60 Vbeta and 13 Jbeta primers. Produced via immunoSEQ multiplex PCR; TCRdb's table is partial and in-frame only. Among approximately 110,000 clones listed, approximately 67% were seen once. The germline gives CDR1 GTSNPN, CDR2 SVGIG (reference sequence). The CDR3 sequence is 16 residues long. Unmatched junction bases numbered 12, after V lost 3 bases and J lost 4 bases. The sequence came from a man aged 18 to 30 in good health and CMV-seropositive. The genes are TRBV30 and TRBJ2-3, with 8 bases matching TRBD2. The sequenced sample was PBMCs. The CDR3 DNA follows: TGTGCCTGGAGACTATGGTCCAGCGGGGGAGCAGATACGCAGTATTTT. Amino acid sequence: CAWRLWSSGGADTQYF.